This T cell receptor (beta chain) comes out of a study of blood T cell repertoires in COVID-19. The CDR3 consists of 13 residues. CDR1 KGHDR and CDR2 SFDVKD come from the germline V gene. The V and J ends lost 3 bases and 5 bases respectively, with 9 bases between them. Some clones are missing from TCRdb's copy, which holds only in-frame ones; the method was immunoSEQ multiplex PCR. Of roughly 70,000 clones listed, less than 75% were seen once; the top ten hold roughly a fifth. The sample holds a few counts of this clone. The source is a man aged 55 to 70 with acute or convalescent COVID-19. This rearrangement joins TRBV24-1 to TRBJ2-5; D perhaps matches TRBD1 (5 bases). Sample: peripheral blood. The CDR3 nucleotides are TGTGCCACCAGTGATCCAGGGAAGGAGACCCAGTACTTC. Amino acid sequence: CATSDPGKETQYF.